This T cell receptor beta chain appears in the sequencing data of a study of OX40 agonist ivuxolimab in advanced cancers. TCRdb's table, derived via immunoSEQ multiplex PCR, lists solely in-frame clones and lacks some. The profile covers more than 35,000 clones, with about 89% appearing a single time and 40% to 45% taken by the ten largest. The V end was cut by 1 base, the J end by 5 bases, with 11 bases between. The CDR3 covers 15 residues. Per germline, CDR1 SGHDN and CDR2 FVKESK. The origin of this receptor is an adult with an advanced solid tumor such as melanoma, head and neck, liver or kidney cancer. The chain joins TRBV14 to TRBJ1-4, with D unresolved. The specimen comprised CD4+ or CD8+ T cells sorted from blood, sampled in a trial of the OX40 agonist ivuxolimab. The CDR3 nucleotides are TGTGCCAGCAGCCAAGCCGGTGAACTAAATGAAAAACTGTTTTTT. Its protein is CASSQAGELNEKLFF.